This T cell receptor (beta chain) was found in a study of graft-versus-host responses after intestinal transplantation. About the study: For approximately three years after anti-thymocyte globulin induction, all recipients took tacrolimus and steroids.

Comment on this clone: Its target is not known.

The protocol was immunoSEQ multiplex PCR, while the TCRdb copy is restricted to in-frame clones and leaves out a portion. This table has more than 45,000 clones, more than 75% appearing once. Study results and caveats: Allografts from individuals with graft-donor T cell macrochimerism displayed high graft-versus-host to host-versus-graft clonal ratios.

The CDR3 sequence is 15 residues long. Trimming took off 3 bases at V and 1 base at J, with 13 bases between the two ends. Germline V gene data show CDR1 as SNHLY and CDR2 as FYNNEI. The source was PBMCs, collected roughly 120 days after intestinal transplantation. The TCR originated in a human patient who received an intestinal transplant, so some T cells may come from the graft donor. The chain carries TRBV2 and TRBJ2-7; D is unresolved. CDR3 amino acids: CASSDPQKISYEQYF. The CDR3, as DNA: TGTGCCAGCAGTGATCCACAGAAGATTTCCTACGAGCAGTACTTC.